The rows below give T cell receptor beta chains drawn from one sample of a study of blood T cell repertoires in COVID-19. Data came from immunoSEQ multiplex PCR; TCRdb stores just in-frame clones and leaves some out. Among about 100,000 clones, more than 75% were seen once, and the ten largest hold around 13%. Specimen: peripheral blood. The receptors derive from a human donor in a cohort sampled during active COVID-19. Both conserved end residues are part of each CDR3. A D gene is named only where the DNA matches it firmly. Clone size appears in some rows only: once, few, many, or a class for an expanded clone.

j_gene,d_gene,abundance,v_gene,CDR3nt,CDR3aa
TRBJ1-4,.,.,TRBV7-9,TGTGCCAGCAGCTTCCACAGGGCTACTAATGAAAAACTGTTTTTT,CASSFHRATNEKLFF
TRBJ2-4,.,.,TRBV6-6,TGTGCCAGCACCCTGATTCCCACGGGGAACATTCAGTACTTC,CASTLIPTGNIQYF
TRBJ2-7,TRBD2,.,TRBV27,TGTGCCAGCAGTTCTCCCAGGACTAGTTCGTACGAGCAGTACTTC,CASSSPRTSSYEQYF
TRBJ2-3,.,.,TRBV5-4,TGTGCCAGCAGCCTGAGCCTTGGCACAGATACGCAGTATTTT,CASSLSLGTDTQYF
TRBJ1-5,TRBD1,once,TRBV5-6,TGTGCCAGCAGCTTAACAACAACAGGGGCTGAGAATCAGCCCCAGCATTTT,CASSLTTTGAENQPQHF
TRBJ1-2,TRBD1,.,TRBV28,TGTGCCAGCCTCCGGGACAGGGGCTCTGGCTACACCTTC,CASLRDRGSGYTF
TRBJ2-1,.,.,TRBV10-3,TGTGCCACCAGCAACGGGTCGAATAATGAGCAGTTCTTC,CATSNGSNNEQFF
TRBJ1-1,.,.,TRBV21-1,TGTGCCAGCAGCCCTCGGACAGGGACGTGTGGTACCGCTGAAGCTTTCTTT,CASSPRTGTCGTAEAFF
TRBJ1-4,.,.,TRBV28,TGTGCCAGCAGTTTACTACGGACAACTACTAATGAAAAACTGTTTTTT,CASSLLRTTTNEKLFF
TRBJ2-7,.,.,TRBV19,TGTGCCAGTAGTGCTACAGGGCCCTACGAGCAGTACTTC,CASSATGPYEQYF
TRBJ2-3,TRBD2,.,TRBV9,TGTGCCAGCAGCGTACCGCTAAATAGGACTAGCGGAAGCACAGATACGCAGTATTTT,CASSVPLNRTSGSTDTQYF
TRBJ2-3,.,.,TRBV6-6,TGTGCCAGCAGTTCGAGGTTTAAAGATACGCAGTATTTT,CASSSRFKDTQYF
TRBJ2-5,TRBD1,.,TRBV6-5,TGTGCCAGCAGCCGACAGGGGACAAAAGAGACCCAGTACTTC,CASSRQGTKETQYF
TRBJ1-6,TRBD1,.,TRBV10-3,TGTGCCATCCAGGGACCTGACAGGGCAAGTTCACCCCTCCACTTT,CAIQGPDRASSPLHF
TRBJ1-3,.,.,TRBV19,TGTGCCAGTAAAAGACAGCCCTTCTCTGGAAACACCATATATTTT,CASKRQPFSGNTIYF
TRBJ2-5,TRBD2,.,TRBV5-1,TGCGCCAGCAGCTGGGCGGGGGGGCCTTGGGAGACCCAGTACTTC,CASSWAGGPWETQYF
TRBJ2-1,.,.,TRBV7-2,TGTGCCAGCAGCTCGTTCTACAATGAGCAGTTCTTC,CASSSFYNEQFF
TRBJ1-6,.,.,TRBV11-2,TGTGCCAGCAGCTTAGGAGGGGACACACTTAATTCACCCCTCCACTTT,CASSLGGDTLNSPLHF
TRBJ1-2,.,.,TRBV5-6,TGTGCCAGCAGCCCTTTCGGGGGGCGAGAGGGCTACACCTTC,CASSPFGGREGYTF
TRBJ1-3,.,.,TRBV6-6,TGTGCCAGCTGGGGGGGGGACTCTGGAAACACCATATATTTT,CASWGGDSGNTIYF
TRBJ2-1,.,.,TRBV3-1/TRBV3-2,TGTGCCAGCAGCCAAAATCCCGGGGGTTTACACAATGAGCAGTTCTTC,CASSQNPGGLHNEQFF
TRBJ2-1,TRBD1,.,TRBV7-2,TGTGCCAGCAGAGACAGGGGAAATGAGCAGTTCTTC,CASRDRGNEQFF
TRBJ2-6,.,few,TRBV6-2/TRBV6-3,TGTGCCAGCAGTTACTCGACCCAACGAGGGGGGGCCAACGTCCTGACTTTC,CASSYSTQRGGANVLTF
TRBJ2-1,TRBD1,once,TRBV19,TGTGCCAGTAGTAGCCCGGGACAGGGTCGCAATGAGCAGTTCTTC,CASSSPGQGRNEQFF
TRBJ1-1,.,.,TRBV6-6,TGTGCCAGCAGTTATCGGGGGGTGGCTGAAGCTTTCTTT,CASSYRGVAEAFF
TRBJ2-3,TRBD1,.,TRBV18,TGTGCCAGCTCCAGGGACAGATCCACAGATACGCAGTATTTT,CASSRDRSTDTQYF
TRBJ1-2,TRBD1,.,TRBV18,TGTGCCAGCTCACCAGGGACAGGGGGCGCCTATGGCTACACCTTC,CASSPGTGGAYGYTF
TRBJ2-1,.,.,TRBV2,TGTGCCAGCGGAGCCGCTTCCTCCTACAATGAGCAGTTCTTC,CASGAASSYNEQFF
TRBJ1-6,TRBD1,.,TRBV6-5,TGTGCCAGCAGGGGACAGGGGTATAATTCACCCCTCCACTTT,CASRGQGYNSPLHF
TRBJ1-2,TRBD1,.,TRBV3-1/TRBV3-2,TGTGCCAGCAGCCAAGATAGGGGGCGTGGCTACACCTTC,CASSQDRGRGYTF
TRBJ1-2,.,few,TRBV10-3,TGTGCCATCAGTGAAGACAGGTACCACTACACCTTC,CAISEDRYHYTF
TRBJ2-2,.,few,TRBV24-1,TGTGCCACCATACTTGCGGAGGTGGACACCGGGGAGCTGTTTTTT,CATILAEVDTGELFF
TRBJ2-7,.,many,TRBV2,TGTGCCAGCATCGACCTGAGGACTGCCTCCTACGAGCAGTACTTC,CASIDLRTASYEQYF
TRBJ2-5,TRBD2,few,TRBV5-5,TGTGCCAGCAGCATCGGGACTAGCGGGAGGTCCTTAGGAGAGACCCAGTACTTC,CASSIGTSGRSLGETQYF